These T cell receptor beta chains were read from a single sample in a study of T cells expressing NK-cell markers. TCRdb re-called the 5' RACE reads; every CDR3 protein appears as one record, without DNA. The table for this sample gives some 440,000 distinct CDR3 sequences. The sequencing input was blood T cells: a sorted CD56 or NKG2C T cell subset, CD4+ or CD8+ T cells, or bulk PBMC T cells (not recorded which). The source is a woman aged 45 to 65 in good health. Each CDR3 is given with its conserved first and last residue.

V gene: TRBV6-1; J gene: TRBJ2-1; CDR3 protein: CASSEFLAGGYNEQFF
V gene: TRBV10-3; J gene: TRBJ2-1; CDR3 protein: CAIRGDRAGNEQFF
V gene: TRBV6-5; J gene: TRBJ2-2; CDR3 protein: CASSYSGTLNTGELFF
V gene: TRBV9; J gene: TRBJ1-5; CDR3 protein: CASSRGQAVQPQHF
V gene: TRBV3-1; J gene: TRBJ1-2; CDR3 protein: CASSLGTGGTYGYTF
V gene: TRBV20-1; J gene: TRBJ2-1; CDR3 protein: CIAEGVNEQFF
V gene: TRBV11-2; J gene: TRBJ1-4; CDR3 protein: CASSSGTGGNEKLFF
V gene: TRBV29-1; J gene: TRBJ1-1; CDR3 protein: CSATTGLPTEAFF
V gene: TRBV12-3/TRBV12-4; J gene: TRBJ2-5; CDR3 protein: CASSFTGLAWETQYF
V gene: TRBV7-9; J gene: TRBJ2-7; CDR3 protein: CASSLVGRYEQYF
V gene: TRBV20-1; J gene: TRBJ2-7; CDR3 protein: CSANTGQAPGYEQYF
V gene: TRBV7-9; J gene: TRBJ2-1; CDR3 protein: CASSRGLAGSSYNEQFF
V gene: TRBV9; J gene: TRBJ1-2; CDR3 protein: CASSVATGKYGYTF
V gene: TRBV12-3/TRBV12-4; J gene: TRBJ1-2; CDR3 protein: CASRYSLAPATF
V gene: TRBV18; J gene: TRBJ2-5; CDR3 protein: CASSQDIQETQYF
V gene: TRBV10-1; J gene: TRBJ2-1; CDR3 protein: CASRAGTGLGEQFF
V gene: TRBV12-3/TRBV12-4; J gene: TRBJ2-2; CDR3 protein: CASSYNHPGELFF
V gene: TRBV3-1; J gene: TRBJ2-1; CDR3 protein: CASSQVFRISGPNEQFF
V gene: TRBV5-1; J gene: TRBJ1-4; CDR3 protein: CASSLQDGRSNEKLFF
V gene: TRBV12-3/TRBV12-4; J gene: TRBJ2-5; CDR3 protein: CASSPSSGSVNQYF
V gene: TRBV18; J gene: TRBJ1-6; CDR3 protein: CASSSVRQGTGSALHF
V gene: TRBV4-1; J gene: TRBJ2-2; CDR3 protein: CASSQGPRTRLAGVPGELFF
V gene: TRBV5-1; J gene: TRBJ2-3; CDR3 protein: CASSLVGLGRQDDTQYF
V gene: TRBV20-1; J gene: TRBJ2-1; CDR3 protein: CSAASLAGINEQFF
V gene: TRBV5-1; J gene: TRBJ2-2; CDR3 protein: CASSLGAHGAGELFF
V gene: TRBV7-9; J gene: TRBJ1-6; CDR3 protein: CASSLGQPNSPLHF
V gene: TRBV12-3/TRBV12-4; J gene: TRBJ1-2; CDR3 protein: CASSLERPGGNYGYTF
V gene: TRBV7-9; J gene: TRBJ2-6; CDR3 protein: CASSSPGDGANVLTF
V gene: TRBV6-5; J gene: TRBJ2-2; CDR3 protein: CASTGYSHTGELFF
V gene: TRBV5-1; J gene: TRBJ2-5; CDR3 protein: CASSPTPPGLQETQYF
V gene: TRBV5-1; J gene: TRBJ2-5; CDR3 protein: CASSLATGLQETQYF
V gene: TRBV4-1; J gene: TRBJ1-2; CDR3 protein: CASSQGQPLTF
V gene: TRBV2; J gene: TRBJ2-1; CDR3 protein: CASSERVFANEQFF
V gene: TRBV3-1; J gene: TRBJ2-5; CDR3 protein: CASNSRLGETQYF
V gene: TRBV12-3/TRBV12-4; J gene: TRBJ2-1; CDR3 protein: CASRQLRDFPYNEQFF
V gene: TRBV4-1; J gene: TRBJ1-2; CDR3 protein: CASSRVGLGYGYTF
V gene: TRBV9; J gene: TRBJ2-7; CDR3 protein: CASSVTSRDEQYF
V gene: TRBV24-1; J gene: TRBJ2-7; CDR3 protein: CATSETGSYEQYF
V gene: TRBV18; J gene: TRBJ2-1; CDR3 protein: CASSPQPTGNEQFF
V gene: TRBV5-1; J gene: TRBJ2-3; CDR3 protein: CASSRARTDTQYF
V gene: TRBV16; J gene: TRBJ1-1; CDR3 protein: CASSLPLGNTRTEAFF
V gene: TRBV30; J gene: TRBJ2-5; CDR3 protein: CAWTHGQGRRETQYF
V gene: TRBV6-1; J gene: TRBJ2-2; CDR3 protein: CASLDPGLAGVGGELFF
V gene: TRBV27; J gene: TRBJ2-4; CDR3 protein: CASSRDRGTIQYF
V gene: TRBV30; J gene: TRBJ2-5; CDR3 protein: CAWTGQAAETQYF
V gene: TRBV12-3/TRBV12-4; J gene: TRBJ2-1; CDR3 protein: CASRTRDRSLNEQFF
V gene: TRBV7-7; J gene: TRBJ2-3; CDR3 protein: CASSPGLAGSDTQYF
V gene: TRBV5-1; J gene: TRBJ2-1; CDR3 protein: CASSLARGVGSGSVGNEQFF
V gene: TRBV14; J gene: TRBJ2-2; CDR3 protein: CASSQELGVTGELFF
V gene: TRBV7-2; J gene: TRBJ2-1; CDR3 protein: CASSLAQLAGNNEQFF
V gene: TRBV13; J gene: TRBJ2-1; CDR3 protein: CASTRISYNEQFF
V gene: TRBV20-1; J gene: TRBJ2-1; CDR3 protein: CSARDSGDFYNEQFF
V gene: TRBV7-9; J gene: TRBJ2-1; CDR3 protein: CASLWRDGYNEQFF
V gene: TRBV4-2; J gene: TRBJ2-3; CDR3 protein: CASSQEHLAGIDTQYF
V gene: TRBV20-1; J gene: TRBJ1-1; CDR3 protein: CSAGGVGPEAFF